The 17 T cell receptor beta chains listed next were all sequenced from one sample in a study of cytomegalovirus exposure and HLA in healthy donors (dated by TCRdb to 2016 to 2017). The library was made by the immunoSEQ multiplex PCR assay. A mixture of 60 forward primers for TCR Vbeta segments and 13 reverse primers for TCR Jbeta segments was used in the multiplex PCR. Drawn from immuneACCESS, this table holds only the in-frame rearrangements with V and J called that TCRdb kept. Clones are partly lost; checked studies trace under half to an unresolved V gene and leave the rest unexplained. This sample is represented by about 57,000 clones; over 60% of them were singletons. The top ten clones comprise over 8% of the sample. The sequenced material came from PBMCs. The receptors come from a woman aged 50 to 65 in good health and CMV-seronegative.

The rearrangement links TRBV25-1 to TRBJ2-3; D gene ambiguous. This CDR3 spans 13 amino acids. Trimming removed 4 bases from V and 4 bases from J, with 9 bases in between. In germline, CDR1 is MGHDK, CDR2 SYGVNS. The CDR3 loop reads CASSAQFSDTQYF. The CDR3 region has the DNA TGTGCCAGCAGTGCTCAGTTTTCAGATACGCAGTATTTT. Combining the CDR3 with reference TRBV25-1 and TRBJ2-3 gives the whole variable domain EADIYQTPRYLVIGTGKKITLECSQTMGHDKMYWYQQDPGMELHLIHYSYGVNSTEKGDLSSESTVSRIRTEHFPLTLESARPSHTSQYLCASSAQFSDTQYFGPGTRLTVL.

The chain links TRBV6-1 to TRBJ1-1, with 7 bases that match TRBD1. Per germline, CDR1 MNHNS and CDR2 SASEGT. The trim removed 10 bases at V and 2 bases at J, leaving 13 bases unmatched. The CDR3 loop spans 15 amino acids. The CDR3 sequence is CATLVLTGANTEAFF. The CDR3 DNA sequence: TGTGCCACATTGGTATTAACAGGGGCAAACACTGAAGCTTTCTTT.

V gene TRBV6-5 combines with J gene TRBJ1-6, with D unclear. CDR1 is MNHEY, CDR2 SVGAGI, per germline. This CDR3 is 15 amino acids long. V was pared by 4 bases and J by 0 bases, with 7 bases between. CDR3 nucleotides: TGTGCCAGCAGTTCCGGTACCTCCTATAATTCACCCCTCCACTTT. Encoded protein: CASSSGTSYNSPLHF.

The chain links TRBV6-6 to TRBJ2-7; 7 bases fit TRBD2. CDR1 and CDR2 from the germline V gene are MNHNY and SVGAGI (reference sequence). This CDR3 is built from 11 residues. V lost 8 bases to trimming and J lost 3 bases; unmatched junction nucleotides: 1. DNA of the CDR3: TGTGCCAGCGGGGGGGGCTACGAGCAGTACTTC. This encodes CASGGGYEQYF.

This clone was recorded a few times. The rearrangement joins TRBV6-1 to TRBJ2-2; D uncertain. The CDR3 is 16 residues long. The ends were cut back, 1 base at V and 6 bases at J, with 15 bases in the middle. Germline V gene data show CDR1 as MNHNS and CDR2 as SASEGT. CDR3 nucleotide sequence: TGTGCCAGCAGTGAAGATAGCTACAAGCTCTCCGGGGAGCTGTTTTTT. Translation: CASSEDSYKLSGELFF.

The rearrangement links TRBV28 to TRBJ2-7; 10 positions match TRBD1. The CDR3 is made up of 16 amino acids. Trimming took 6 bases from V and 4 from J; bases not matched to a gene: 12. Germline CDR1 is MDHEN and CDR2 is SYDVKM. The DNA for the CDR3 is TGTGCCAGCAGATATTTCCAGACAGGGGGCCGGTACGAGCAGTACTTC. This translates into CASRYFQTGGRYEQYF.

This clone was seen once. The chain employs TRBV5-1 and TRBJ1-1; no clear D gene. Germline CDR1 is SGHRS and CDR2 is YFSETQ. V lost 0 bases, J lost 0 bases, and 12 bases lay in between. CDR3 size: 16 residues. CDR3 nucleotide sequence: TGCGCCAGCAGCTTGGACGGGGAGCCTTTGAACACTGAAGCTTTCTTT. The encoded protein is CASSLDGEPLNTEAFF.

The genes are TRBV19 and TRBJ2-7, with D possibly being TRBD2 (5 bases). Germline V lookup: CDR1 LNHDA, CDR2 SQIVND (reference sequence). The germline V and J ends were trimmed by 3 bases and 6 bases, with 9 bases remaining between them. The length of the CDR3 is 12 residues. CDR3 coding DNA: TGTGCCAGTAGTATCGAGGGCGGCGAGCAGTACTTC. This translates into CASSIEGGEQYF.

This clone was counted between two and nine times. This sequence joins TRBV6-1 and TRBJ2-1; 9 bases agree with TRBD2. The ends lost 4 bases at V and 5 bases at J; junction bases unmatched: 9. The V gene's germline CDR1 is MNHNS and CDR2 SASEGT. The CDR3 contains 16 residues. The CDR3 region is CASSALGREGNNEQFF. Written as DNA, the CDR3 is TGTGCCAGCAGTGCCCTGGGGCGGGAGGGGAACAATGAGCAGTTCTTC.

The rearrangement uses TRBV19 and TRBJ1-2, with D perhaps matching TRBD1 (6 bases). Trimming removed 5 bases at V and 5 bases at J, with 12 bases between. The CDR3 is made up of 13 amino acids. Germline-derived CDR1 and CDR2 are LNHDA and SQIVND (reference sequence). CDR3 residues: CASSWEGGYGYTF. The CDR3, as DNA: TGTGCCAGTAGTTGGGAAGGGGGTTATGGCTACACCTTC.

The chain couples TRBV19 to TRBJ1-5, with 8 bases lining up with TRBD1. Germline CDR1 reads LNHDA; CDR2 reads SQIVND (reference sequence). After removal of 6 bases from V and 6 bases from J, the junction contained 10 bases not matched to a gene. This CDR3 comprises 15 residues. The CDR3 here is CASRLQGEGRQPQHF. The CDR3 coding sequence is TGTGCCAGTAGGCTACAGGGGGAAGGGCGTCAGCCCCAGCATTTT.

The chain carries TRBV2 and TRBJ1-6; the match to TRBD1 covers 7 bases. The CDR3 loop spans 16 amino acids. With V trimmed by 6 bases and J by 3 bases, 8 bases remained unmatched. CDR1 and CDR2 from the germline V gene are SNHLY and FYNNEI. CDR3 sequence reads: CASSLTGAHYNSPLHF. The CDR3 DNA follows: TGTGCCAGCAGCTTAACAGGGGCGCACTATAATTCACCCCTCCACTTT.

The rearrangement links TRBV6-6 to TRBJ1-1, with D unresolved. Trimming left V 6 bases short and J 2 bases short, with 10 bases between. CDR1 MNHNY and CDR2 SVGAGI come from the germline V gene (reference sequence). The CDR3 has 13 residues. DNA for the CDR3: TGTGCCAGCAGCCCCTACAGTAACACTGAAGCTTTCTTT. Translated, it gives CASSPYSNTEAFF.

This clone occurred a few times. V is TRBV6-5 and J is TRBJ2-7; 9 nucleotides align to TRBD1. The junction had 7 bases not matched to a gene; V was cut back by 5 bases and J by 2 bases. Germline-derived CDR1 and CDR2 are MNHEY and SVGAGI. The CDR3 length is 15 residues. CDR3 loop: CASSRQGTGPYEQYF. As DNA, the CDR3 is TGTGCCAGCAGTCGCCAAGGGACAGGGCCCTACGAGCAGTACTTC.

The chain carries TRBV7-3 and TRBJ2-3, with D maybe TRBD1 (5 bases). CDR1 is SGHTA and CDR2 is FQGTGA in the germline V gene. Trimming removed 4 bases at V and 5 bases at J, with 10 bases between. The CDR3 has 13 amino acids. CDR3 protein: CASSSSREDTQYF. CDR3 in DNA: TGTGCCAGCAGCTCCTCCAGGGAAGATACGCAGTATTTT.

This chain joins TRBV4-2 and TRBJ2-7, with TRBD1 as a possible D gene (5 bases). Germline CDR1 is LGHNA and CDR2 is YNFKEQ. The CDR3 totals 12 residues. The ends were cut back, 6 bases at V and 2 bases at J, with 8 bases in the middle. The CDR3 sequence: CASRGPTYEQYF. For the CDR3, the DNA is TGTGCCAGCAGGGGGCCAACCTACGAGCAGTACTTC.

This chain connects TRBV27 to TRBJ2-7; D unresolved. This CDR3 is 11 amino acids long. V dropped 4 bases and J dropped 3 bases, with 4 bases sitting between them. Germline assignment: CDR1 MNHEY and CDR2 SMNVEV (reference sequence). CDR3 loop: CASSSHYEQYF. DNA of the CDR3: TGTGCCAGCAGTTCCCACTACGAGCAGTACTTC.